This is a list of T cell receptor beta chains from one sample in a study of OX40 agonist ivuxolimab in advanced cancers. Sequencing was performed with immunoSEQ multiplex PCR; in TCRdb, only in-frame clones are kept and a portion is missing. The sample shows around 45,000 clones, 84% of them seen only once. Sequenced here: CD4+ or CD8+ T cells sorted from blood, sampled in a trial of the OX40 agonist ivuxolimab. These receptors all stem from an adult with an advanced solid tumor such as melanoma, head and neck, liver or kidney cancer. Each CDR3 is given with its conserved first and last residue. Fields, in order: V gene, J gene, clone size, D gene, CDR3 protein, CDR3 DNA. A D gene is named only where the DNA matches it firmly. Not all rows give a size; the values are once, few, many and, for expanded clones, a class.

TRBV6-5,TRBJ2-1,NA,NA,CASSWGAEQFF,TGTGCCAGCTCGTGGGGGGCTGAGCAGTTCTTC
TRBV5-1,TRBJ2-7,NA,NA,CASSLGRQATYEQYF,TGCGCCAGCAGCCTCGGTCGACAGGCTACCTACGAGCAGTACTTC
TRBV5-4,TRBJ1-1,NA,NA,CASSLERGFTEAFF,TGTGCCAGCAGCTTGGAGAGGGGTTTCACTGAAGCTTTCTTT
TRBV5-1,TRBJ2-1,NA,NA,CASSLDERSSYNEQFF,TGCGCCAGCAGCTTGGACGAACGGAGCTCCTACAATGAGCAGTTCTTC
TRBV18,TRBJ1-1,NA,NA,CASSSSGTFSNTEAFF,TGTGCCAGCTCATCTTCCGGGACATTTTCAAACACTGAAGCTTTCTTT
TRBV19,TRBJ2-3,NA,NA,CASSTPTDTQYF,TGTGCCAGTAGTACCCCTACAGATACGCAGTATTTT
TRBV18,TRBJ2-7,NA,TRBD1,CASSPPGQGYEQYF,TGTGCCAGCTCACCACCGGGACAGGGTTACGAGCAGTACTTC
TRBV19,TRBJ1-1,NA,NA,CASSYGQRTFF,TGTGCCAGTAGTTATGGACAGAGGACTTTCTTT
TRBV11-1,TRBJ2-3,NA,TRBD2,CASSGSGGGTDTQYF,TGTGCCAGCAGCGGTAGCGGGGGGGGCACAGATACGCAGTATTTT
TRBV5-5,TRBJ1-1,NA,TRBD1,CASSPDRGHGTEAFF,TGTGCCAGCAGCCCGGACAGGGGGCATGGGACTGAAGCTTTCTTT
TRBV7-2,TRBJ2-7,NA,NA,CASRTGRGGNSYEQYF,TGTGCCAGCAGAACTGGACGGGGCGGGAACTCCTACGAGCAGTACTTC
TRBV4-3,TRBJ2-3,NA,NA,CASSPRAVRQGTQYF,TGCGCCAGCAGCCCCCGGGCAGTGCGGCAGGGTACGCAGTATTTT
TRBV2,TRBJ2-7,NA,TRBD2,CASRYIAGAEEQYF,TGTGCCAGCAGATATATAGCGGGAGCGGAGGAGCAGTACTTC
TRBV2,TRBJ1-3,NA,NA,CASSEGRSSGNTIYF,TGTGCCAGCAGTGAGGGCAGAAGCTCTGGAAACACCATATATTTT
TRBV12-5,TRBJ1-6,NA,NA,CASAQVLGSNSPLHF,TGTGCTAGTGCTCAGGTGTTAGGTTCTAATTCACCCCTCCACTTT
TRBV11-2,TRBJ2-1,once,TRBD2,CASRPPGTTLDEQFF,TGTGCCAGCAGGCCCCCCGGGACTACCCTGGATGAGCAGTTCTTC
TRBV19,TRBJ2-7,NA,NA,CASSIGRTPVSYEQYF,TGTGCCAGTAGTATAGGACGCACTCCGGTCTCCTACGAGCAGTACTTC
TRBV7-7,TRBJ2-1,NA,NA,CASSSYSNGEQFF,TGTGCCAGCAGTTCATACAGCAATGGTGAGCAGTTCTTC
TRBV7-4,TRBJ1-2,NA,NA,CASSLAVNYGYTF,TGTGCCAGCAGCTTAGCAGTTAACTATGGCTACACCTTC
TRBV5-8,TRBJ2-6,NA,NA,CASSLGWVNSGANVLTF,TGTGCCAGCAGCTTGGGCTGGGTAAACTCTGGGGCCAACGTCCTGACTTTC
TRBV4-2,TRBJ2-1,NA,TRBD2,CASSSSGAGTYNEQFF,TGTGCCAGCAGCTCGTCGGGAGCGGGGACCTACAATGAGCAGTTCTTC
TRBV11-2,TRBJ2-7,few,NA,CASLHRSYEQYF,TGTGCCTCGCTGCATCGCTCCTACGAGCAGTACTTC
TRBV19,TRBJ2-5,NA,NA,CASSSSGLRETQYF,TGTGCCAGTAGTTCCTCAGGACTACGAGAGACCCAGTACTTC
TRBV5-1,TRBJ2-1,NA,TRBD2,CASSREAGTSYNEQFF,TGCGCCAGCAGCCGAGAAGCCGGGACTAGTTACAATGAGCAGTTCTTC
TRBV7-2,TRBJ2-7,NA,NA,CASRRQAGPYEQYF,TGTGCCAGCAGACGTCAGGCAGGCCCCTACGAGCAGTACTTC
TRBV7-2,TRBJ1-2,NA,TRBD1,CASSLGQGIYGYTF,TGTGCCAGCAGCTTAGGACAGGGGATCTATGGCTACACCTTC
TRBV6-5,TRBJ2-6,NA,NA,CASNPRAGANVLTF,TGTGCCAGCAACCCGAGGGCTGGGGCCAACGTCCTGACTTTC
TRBV28,TRBJ1-2,few,NA,CASSLGGLRTDYGYTF,TGTGCCAGCAGTTTAGGGGGACTTAGGACGGATTATGGCTACACCTTC
TRBV11-3,TRBJ2-3,NA,TRBD2,CASSLGAGDTDTQYF,TGTGCCAGCAGCTTAGGAGCGGGGGACACAGATACGCAGTATTTT
TRBV6-5,TRBJ2-1,NA,NA,CASSYRLANSYNEQFF,TGTGCCAGCAGTTACCGGCTAGCGAATTCCTACAATGAGCAGTTCTTC
TRBV5-1,TRBJ1-2,NA,NA,CASSLADPGSYGYTF,TGCGCCAGCAGCTTGGCGGACCCCGGGTCATATGGCTACACCTTC
TRBV11-2,TRBJ2-7,NA,TRBD1,CASSLGGTGDRYEQYF,TGTGCCAGCAGCTTGGGTGGGACAGGGGATAGGTACGAGCAGTACTTC
TRBV6-6,TRBJ2-1,NA,NA,CASSPFGGDNEQFF,TGTGCCAGCAGTCCCTTCGGAGGGGACAATGAGCAGTTCTTC
TRBV29-1,TRBJ2-2,NA,NA,CSVLRGGTNTGELFF,TGCAGCGTTCTAAGGGGCGGGACGAACACCGGGGAGCTGTTTTTT
TRBV6-5,TRBJ1-1,NA,NA,CASSYPGRGEAFF,TGTGCCAGCAGTTACCCAGGTCGCGGTGAAGCTTTCTTT
TRBV2,TRBJ2-7,NA,NA,CASSEMGSSAYEQYF,TGTGCCAGCAGTGAAATGGGTTCTAGCGCCTACGAGCAGTACTTC
TRBV7-2,TRBJ2-3,NA,NA,CASSLEVITQYF,TGTGCCAGCAGCTTAGAGGTTATTACGCAGTATTTT
TRBV6-6,TRBJ2-1,NA,NA,CASSQLLPGLAPWEFF,TGTGCCAGCAGTCAACTACTCCCGGGACTCGCTCCCTGGGAGTTCTTC
TRBV6-1,TRBJ2-7,NA,TRBD1,CASSSLRDRSYEQYF,TGTGCCAGCAGTTCACTCCGGGACAGATCCTACGAGCAGTACTTC
TRBV15,TRBJ2-7,once,NA,CATSRDFVSGANDYEQYF,TGTGCCACCAGCAGAGATTTCGTATCCGGGGCGAATGACTACGAGCAGTACTTC
TRBV6-6,TRBJ1-1,NA,NA,CASSWAGLAFF,TGTGCCAGCAGTTGGGCCGGGCTAGCTTTCTTT
TRBV6-1,TRBJ2-2,NA,TRBD2,CASSEASRRGAGELFF,TGTGCCAGCAGTGAAGCGTCTCGCCGGGGGGCCGGGGAGCTGTTTTTT
TRBV7-9,TRBJ2-7,NA,TRBD1,CASSLGQGVTYEQYF,TGTGCCAGCAGCCTCGGACAGGGTGTAACCTACGAGCAGTACTTC
TRBV30,TRBJ2-4,few,TRBD1,CAWSVGQLAKNIQYF,TGTGCCTGGAGTGTGGGACAGCTAGCCAAAAACATTCAGTACTTC